Below are 7 T cell receptor beta chains sequenced from a single sample in a study of response to subunit inactivated influenza vaccine. One entry per CDR3 protein results from TCRdb running MiXCR on the RT-PCR reads. This table has hundreds of thousands of distinct CDR3 sequences, roughly 13% appearing once. The starting material was PBMCs from blood, obtained roughly 15 days before vaccination. The receptors come from a man aged 50 to 59 who received an inactivated influenza vaccine.

The chain uses TRBV27 and TRBJ2-4; TRBD2 might be the D (6 bases). CDR1 is MNHEY, CDR2 SMNVEV, per germline (reference sequence). Trimming took 0 bases from V and 7 from J, leaving 16 bases between them. The CDR3 is 16 amino acids. The CDR3 bases are TGTGCCAGCAGTTTATCGGGAGGAGGGGCGCGGAACATTCAGTACTTC. It translates to CASSLSGGGARNIQYF.

This clonotype came up many times. The CDR3 region is CASSFSGRAYEQYF. The CDR3, as DNA: TGTGCCAGCAGTTTTTCGGGCAGAGCGTACGAGCAGTACTTC. The chain joins TRBV12-3 or TRBV12-4 to TRBJ2-7; no definite D call. This CDR3 comprises 14 residues. With 3 bases removed from V and 4 bases from J, the gap between germline ends came to 13 bases.

Ten or more counts support this clonotype. The chain uses TRBV6-2 or TRBV6-3 and TRBJ2-2; TRBD1 aligns across 9 bases. CDR1 MNHEY and CDR2 SVGEGT come from the germline V gene. The V gene end was trimmed by 2 bases and the J gene end by 3 bases; junction bases not matched to a gene: 1. CDR3 length: 15 residues. The CDR3 spells CASSYGTGYTGELFF. DNA for the CDR3: TGTGCCAGCAGTTACGGGACAGGGTACACCGGGGAGCTGTTTTTT.

This sequence joins TRBV20-1 and TRBJ2-2; 7 bases line up with TRBD1. The germline CDR1 and CDR2 sequences are DFQATT and SNEGSKA (reference sequence). J lost 6 bases, V lost 5 bases, and 6 bases had no gene match. The CDR3 spans 13 residues. The chain's CDR3 is CSADRVGAGELFF. The DNA of the CDR3 is TGCAGTGCTGACAGGGTGGGGGCCGGGGAGCTGTTTTTT.

In its sample, this clonotype was seen once. This chain uses TRBV9 with TRBJ2-7; D may be TRBD2 (6 bases). Trimming stripped 4 bases from V and 4 bases from J, with 12 bases between. The CDR3 loop spans 13 amino acids. Germline CDR1 and CDR2: SGDLS and YYNGEE. CDR3 DNA: TGTGCCAGCAGCCCCCACGGGAGTTACGAGCAGTACTTC. Its protein product is CASSPHGSYEQYF. The full variable domain, in which reference TRBV9 and TRBJ2-7 provide the parts outside the CDR3, is DSGVTQTPKHLITATGQRVTLRCSPRSGDLSVYWYQQSLDQGLQFLIQYYNGEERAKGNILERFSAQQFPDLHSELNLSSLELGDSALYFCASSPHGSYEQYFGPGTRLTVT.

This chain links TRBV4-3 with TRBJ2-7, with D perhaps matching TRBD1 (6 bases). Trimming left V 1 base short and J 2 bases short, with 9 bases between. This CDR3 comprises 14 residues. Germline V gene lookup returns CDR1 LGHNA and CDR2 YSLEER. CDR3: CASSQVRGPYEQYF. The CDR3 DNA follows: TGCGCCAGCAGCCAAGTCAGGGGACCCTACGAGCAGTACTTC.

This clonotype turned up a few times. The rearrangement links TRBV4-1 to TRBJ1-4; 7 bases map to TRBD1. The CDR3 is made up of 14 amino acids. CDR1 and CDR2 (germline): MGHRA, YSYEKL. V lost 3 bases, J lost 5 bases, and 3 bases stayed unmatched. The CDR3 is CASSQDRRNEKLFF. CDR3 in DNA: TGCGCCAGCAGCCAGGACAGGCGAAATGAAAAACTGTTTTTT.